This TCR beta chain derives from a study of blood T cell repertoires in COVID-19. Study-level background: Samples of COVID-19 (acute and convalescent) were obtained from the United States, Italy and Spain. Sample material is recorded as cDNA or gDNA derived from T cells, B-cell-depleted T cells, or PBMCs.

This clone occurred once. As processed by the authors: From reference gene primer amplification, estimates of nucleated cell counts were derived. Sequencing used immunoSEQ multiplex PCR; TCRdb keeps in-frame clones, though not all of them. Clone size and V and J calls were adopted from that table, with D and trimming inferred from the DNA. The sample contains around 200,000 clones, around 84% of which appear only once. The CDR3 totals 16 residues. V was pared by 6 bases and J by 7 bases, with 24 bases between. Germline V gene sequence: CDR1 SGHTA, CDR2 FQGNSA. This sequence was found in a man between 50 and 59 years old with acute or convalescent COVID-19. Sample: peripheral blood. The chain couples TRBV7-2 to TRBJ1-2; weak D call: TRBD1 (6 bases). The CDR3 is CASRRLWQGRGGGYTF. The CDR3 coding sequence is TGTGCCAGCAGGAGATTGTGGCAGGGGCGTGGAGGTGGCTACACCTTC. The full variable domain, rest sourced from reference TRBV7-2 and TRBJ1-2, is GAGVSQSPSNKVTEKGKDVELRCDPISGHTALYWYRQSLGQGLEFLIYFQGNSAPDKSGLPSDRFSAERTGGSVSTLTIQRTQQEDSAVYLCASRRLWQGRGGGYTFGSGTRLTVV.